This paragraph reports one T cell receptor (beta chain). Antigen: not known. Both 60 Vbeta primers and 13 Jbeta primers went into the PCR. TCRdb keeps only in-frame clones here, not all; method: immunoSEQ multiplex PCR. The data show under 200,000 clones, around 82% seen once. CDR1 and CDR2 from the germline V gene are SGHRS and YFSETQ. Trimming took off 1 base at V and 0 bases at J, with 11 bases between the two ends. The CDR3 has 17 amino acids. The sample belongs to a study of cytomegalovirus exposure and HLA in healthy donors. The study's findings and limits: Previously analyzed data showed that most TCR beta V segments were productive at a frequency of about 90% or about 30%.

V and J are TRBV5-1 and TRBJ2-6, with unresolved D. The TCR comes from a boy younger than 10 in good health and CMV-seronegative. Sequenced: PBMCs. CDR3 loop: CASSLRFQDSGANVLTF. The CDR3 coding sequence is TGCGCCAGCAGCTTGCGATTCCAGGACTCTGGGGCCAACGTCCTGACTTTC.